Below are 24 T cell receptor beta chains sequenced from a single sample in a study of T cells in Graves' hyperthyroidism and ophthalmopathy. TCR beta CDR3 sequences were amplified from RNA transcripts. The HTBI primer set was used in a first-round RT-PCR of the TCR CDR3. MiXCR, applied by TCRdb to the multiplex PCR reads, yields one record per CDR3 protein. Of about 640,000 distinct CDR3 sequences in the sample, approximately 14% were seen once. Sequenced sample: blood. These receptors were obtained from a woman aged 45 to 65 with Graves' ophthalmopathy.

The genes are TRBV12-3 or TRBV12-4 and TRBJ2-1; TRBD2 aligns across 8 bases. CDR3 size: 11 residues. V was pared by 1 base and J by 15 bases, with 2 bases of the junction left unmatched. CDR3 loop: CASSLGTSTFF. The CDR3 bases are TGTGCCAGCAGTTTAGGGACTAGCACGTTCTTC.

The V gene is TRBV4-1, the J gene TRBJ1-1; 9 positions match TRBD1. The CDR3 spans 16 residues. V gave up 4 bases and J gave up 0 bases; unmatched junction bases: 6. Germline V CDR1 and CDR2: MGHRA, YSYEKL. The CDR3 DNA sequence: TGCGCCAGCAGCCTCCGGACAGGGGAGATGAACACTGAAGCTTTCTTT. Translating it yields CASSLRTGEMNTEAFF.

This clonotype was seen many times. The chain employs TRBV11-2 and TRBJ2-7; 8 bases agree with TRBD2. J lost 3 bases, V lost 1 base, and 11 bases had no gene match. Per germline, CDR1 SGHAT and CDR2 FQNNGV. The CDR3 loop spans 17 amino acids. The DNA for the CDR3 is TGTGCCAGCAGCTTAGTCGTATGGAGCGGGAGCAACTACGAGCAGTACTTC. Amino acids: CASSLVVWSGSNYEQYF.

This chain links TRBV19 with TRBJ1-1, with D maybe TRBD1 (6 bases). Trimming pared 3 bases from V and 5 bases from J, leaving 16 bases between. The CDR3 is 15 amino acids. Germline assignment: CDR1 LNHDA and CDR2 SQIVND (reference sequence). The CDR3 loop is CASSIIWPRGTEAFF. The CDR3 DNA reads as TGTGCCAGTAGTATCATCTGGCCAAGGGGGACTGAAGCTTTCTTT. Supplemented by reference TRBV19 and TRBJ1-1, the full variable domain reads DGGITQSPKYLFRKEGQNVTLSCEQNLNHDAMYWYRQDPGQGLRLIYYSQIVNDFQKGDIAEGYSVSREKKESFPLTVTSAQKNPTAFYLCASSIIWPRGTEAFFGQGTRLTVV.

This clonotype was recorded a few times. The chain recombines TRBV3-1 with TRBJ1-3; maybe TRBD1 (6 bases). The germline V and J ends were trimmed by 6 bases and 0 bases, with 9 bases remaining between them. Germline loops: CDR1 LGHDT, CDR2 YNNKEL (reference sequence). The CDR3 extends over 14 amino acids. The CDR3 reads CASSRGHSGNTIYF. The CDR3 coding sequence is TGTGCCAGCAGTCGGGGACACTCTGGAAACACCATATATTTT.

The gene calls are TRBV7-2 and TRBJ2-1; 8 bases are a match to TRBD2. The CDR3 extends over 17 amino acids. Trimming removed 5 bases from V and 2 bases from J; junction bases left unmatched: 11. CDR1 is SGHTA, CDR2 FQGNSA, per germline. CDR3 residues: CASSPSSGLKTYNEQFF. CDR3 DNA: TGTGCCAGCAGCCCCTCTAGCGGGCTGAAAACCTACAATGAGCAGTTCTTC.

This clonotype occurred many times. The V call is TRBV6-1, the J call TRBJ1-1; D is unclear. CDR3 size: 14 residues. Per the germline V gene, CDR1 is MNHNS and CDR2 is SASEGT. V dropped 6 bases and J dropped 1 base, with 12 bases sitting between them. The CDR3 DNA sequence: TGTGCCAGCAGCCGCGGAAGGGCGAACACTGAAGCTTTCTTT. Translation: CASSRGRANTEAFF.

The chain joins TRBV28 to TRBJ1-3; D may be TRBD1 (5 bases). The CDR3 totals 15 residues. Germline CDR1 reads MDHEN; CDR2 reads SYDVKM. Trimming took off 1 base at V and 4 bases at J, with 11 bases between the two ends. DNA of the CDR3: TGTGCCAGCAGTTTATTAGGGGCGGCCGGAAACACCATATATTTT. This sequence encodes CASSLLGAAGNTIYF.

There are many counts of this clonotype. V and J are TRBV6-2 or TRBV6-3 and TRBJ2-1; 7 nucleotides line up with TRBD2. Germline CDR1 and CDR2: MNHEY and SVGEGT. The CDR3 length is 16 residues. The J segment lost 4 bases and the V segment lost 6 bases, leaving 12 bases of the junction unmatched. In nucleotides, the CDR3 is TGTGCCAGCAGCCCAAACCCTAGCGGACCTTACAATGAGCAGTTCTTC. Amino acids: CASSPNPSGPYNEQFF.

This clonotype showed up many times. This chain connects TRBV20-1 to TRBJ2-1; D remains ambiguous. The CDR3 covers 15 residues. Germline V gene data show CDR1 as DFQATT and CDR2 as SNEGSKA (reference sequence). V was clipped by 1 base and J by 0 bases, with 10 bases between them. CDR3 residues: CSARAPRSSYNEQFF. Here the CDR3 DNA reads TGCAGTGCTAGAGCCCCCAGAAGCTCCTACAATGAGCAGTTCTTC.

The gene calls are TRBV6-1 and TRBJ1-3; D is ambiguous. Trimming left V 1 base short and J 8 bases short, with 3 bases between. This CDR3 has 11 amino acids. CDR1 and CDR2 (germline): MNHNS, SASEGT. CDR3 region: CASSEGHTIYF. The CDR3 nucleotides are TGTGCCAGCAGTGAAGGTCACACCATATATTTT.

This clonotype was seen at least ten times. The chain couples TRBV12-3 or TRBV12-4 to TRBJ1-2; D is undetermined. V lost 5 bases and J lost 5, with 15 bases in between. The CDR3 consists of 14 residues. The DNA of the CDR3 is TGTGCCAGCAGTATATTGACCTCGGGATATGGCTACACCTTC. This sequence encodes CASSILTSGYGYTF.

With regard to this clonotype: The junction shows a germline mismatch at one end, possibly a read error. This chain connects TRBV29-1 to TRBJ2-7; D is possibly TRBD2 (5 bases). The CDR3 is 14 residues long. Germline loops: CDR1 SQVTM, CDR2 ANQGSEA. The CDR3 coding sequence is TGCAGCGTTGAGAACACTGGGAGCTCCTACAAGCAGTACTTC. Protein product: CSVENTGSSYKQYF.

This clonotype was counted only a few times. The chain couples TRBV2 to TRBJ2-1; 14 positions match TRBD2. CDR3 size: 17 residues. Germline loops: CDR1 SNHLY, CDR2 FYNNEI. The J segment lost 5 bases and the V segment lost 6 bases, leaving 9 bases of the junction unmatched. The CDR3 DNA sequence: TGTGCCAGCAGACCCACGACTAGCGGGAGGGGAAACAATGAGCAGTTCTTC. Translated: CASRPTTSGRGNNEQFF. The full variable domain, rest sourced from reference TRBV2 and TRBJ2-1, is EPEVTQTPSHQVTQMGQEVILRCVPISNHLYFYWYRQILGQKVEFLVSFYNNEISEKSEIFDDQFSVERPDGSNFTLKIRSTKLEDSAMYFCASRPTTSGRGNNEQFFGPGTRLTVL.

The sample holds many counts of this clonotype. The rearrangement links TRBV28 to TRBJ1-2, with TRBD1 matching over 9 bases. The CDR3 has 17 residues. CDR1 is MDHEN and CDR2 is SYDVKM in the germline V gene. The V gene end was trimmed by 0 bases and the J gene end by 1 base; junction bases not matched to a gene: 6. CDR3 in amino acids: CASSLWGQGEINYGYTF. The CDR3 bases are TGTGCCAGCAGTTTATGGGGACAGGGAGAGATTAACTATGGCTACACCTTC.

This clonotype showed up many times. The rearrangement links TRBV7-3 to TRBJ2-1; 12 bases are a match to TRBD2. J was trimmed by 7 bases and V by 4 bases; bases with no gene match: 8. Germline V gene data show CDR1 as SGHTA and CDR2 as FQGTGA. CDR3 size: 16 residues. The CDR3 coding sequence is TGTGCCAGCAGCTCCGGGCTAGCGGGAGGGAAAAATGAGCAGTTCTTC. It is translated as CASSSGLAGGKNEQFF.

There are a few counts of this clonotype. This rearrangement joins TRBV27 to TRBJ1-6; TRBD1 matches 9 bases. CDR3 length equals 16 residues. The J segment lost 9 bases and the V segment lost 2 bases, leaving 8 bases of the junction unmatched. Germline assignment: CDR1 MNHEY and CDR2 SMNVEV (reference sequence). CDR3 loop: CASSLRSGQGISPLHF. The CDR3 bases are TGTGCCAGCAGTTTACGGTCGGGACAGGGTATTTCACCCCTCCACTTT.

There are many counts of this clonotype. The V call is TRBV7-2, the J call TRBJ2-7; D could derive from TRBD1 or TRBD2 (5 bases each). V dropped 6 bases and J dropped 3 bases, with 21 bases sitting between them. This CDR3 is 16 amino acids long. From germline, CDR1 is SGHTA and CDR2 FQGNSA. CDR3 nucleotide sequence: TGTGCCAGCAGATTGGGGCCCACCGTACGGGACTACGAGCAGTACTTC. This encodes CASRLGPTVRDYEQYF.

V is TRBV7-9 and J is TRBJ2-1, with 7 bases aligning to TRBD2. V lost 2 bases to trimming and J lost 6 bases; unmatched junction nucleotides: 7. Per the germline V gene, CDR1 is SEHNR and CDR2 is FQNEAQ (reference sequence). The CDR3 loop spans 15 amino acids. For the CDR3, the DNA is TGTGCCAGCAGCTTATTCGCGGGAGTAGGCAATGAGCAGTTCTTC. The encoded protein is CASSLFAGVGNEQFF.

The J gene is TRBJ2-2, the V gene TRBV6-2 or TRBV6-3; D could derive from TRBD1 or TRBD2 (5 bases each). CDR3 length: 16 residues. Germline V gene data show CDR1 as MNHEY and CDR2 as SVGEGT. V lost 5 bases, J lost 10 bases, and 23 bases lay in between. The CDR3 region is CASSSTRGPRRLELFF. The CDR3 nucleotides read TGTGCCAGCAGTAGTACTAGGGGACCGAGAAGATTGGAGCTGTTTTTT.

This clonotype came up once. The chain combines TRBV6-1 with TRBJ2-6; a possible D gene is TRBD1 (8 bases). Trimming left V 6 bases short and J 3 bases short, with 12 bases between. Looked up from germline, CDR1 is MNHNS and CDR2 is SASEGT. The CDR3 is made up of 15 amino acids. The CDR3: CASRDREGGANVLTF. The CDR3 bases are TGTGCCAGCAGGGACAGGGAGGGTGGGGCCAACGTCCTGACTTTC.

This clonotype was found once. This sequence may be a read error, since a much larger clone differs from it by one base. The V call is TRBV6-2 or TRBV6-3, the J call TRBJ2-7, with 9 bases matching TRBD2. The J call is doubtful: the DNA matches TRBJ2-1 better. The length of the CDR3 is 15 residues. Per germline, CDR1 MNHEY and CDR2 SVGEGT. The CDR3 bases are TGTGCCAGCAGTTACGCGCTAGCGGGATCCTACGAGCAGTTCTTC. As protein: CASSYALAGSYEQFF.

This clonotype was counted many times. This chain links TRBV15 with TRBJ1-5; no definite D call. The CDR3 totals 14 residues. The germline CDR1 and CDR2 sequences are LNHNV and YYDKDF (reference sequence). The V end lost 4 bases, the J end lost 5 bases, and 12 bases lay between the germline ends. The CDR3 reads CATSTRKGHQPQHF. As DNA, the CDR3 is TGTGCCACCAGCACCCGGAAGGGTCATCAGCCCCAGCATTTT.

This clonotype occurred many times. The chain has TRBV11-2 and TRBJ1-1; no clear D. Trimming removed 6 bases from V and 0 bases from J, with 14 bases in between. Per the germline V gene, CDR1 is SGHAT and CDR2 is FQNNGV. This CDR3 is 15 amino acids long. Here the CDR3 reads CASRSRRAMNTEAFF. CDR3 sequence (DNA): TGTGCCAGCAGATCACGCCGGGCAATGAACACTGAAGCTTTCTTT.